Listed here are 20 T cell receptor beta chains from one sample, sequenced in a study of blood T cells in healthy people across ages. For the second PCR, which ran for about 6 to 11 cycles, a sample-barcoded 5' primer and a J-beta primer mix were used. TCRdb reprocessed the 5' RACE reads with MiXCR, giving one entry per CDR3 protein. Of 600,000 or so distinct CDR3 sequences detected, about 30% appear once; the ten largest clones hold around a sixth. Material: blood. The receptors derive from a woman at least 80 years old in good health.

This clonotype was counted many times. The chain recombines TRBV6-5 with TRBJ2-6; 8 bases map to TRBD1. CDR3 size: 16 residues. Germline loops: CDR1 MNHEY, CDR2 SVGAGI. V lost 4 bases, J lost 0 bases, and 2 bases stayed unmatched. The CDR3 here is CASSWTGISGANVLTF. The CDR3 coding sequence is TGTGCCAGCAGTTGGACAGGGATCTCTGGGGCCAACGTCCTGACTTTC.

As concerns this clonotype: Possible read error: a much larger clone is one base away. V is TRBV7-2 and J is TRBJ2-7, with 7 bases matching TRBD2. From germline, CDR1 is SGHTA and CDR2 FQGNSA. Germline trimming cut 1 base from V and 7 bases from J; bases unmatched to any gene: 10. The CDR3 totals 15 residues. The CDR3 loop reads CASSLGGGSHYEQYF. CDR3 coding DNA: TGTGCCAGCAGCTTAGGGGGGGGTTCCCACTATGAGCAGTACTTC.

The rearrangement links TRBV5-6 to TRBJ1-2; the D is unclear. The CDR3 is 13 residues long. V dropped 2 bases and J dropped 4 bases, with 9 bases sitting between them. In germline, CDR1 is SGHDT, CDR2 YYEEEE. In DNA, the CDR3 is TGTGCCAGCAGCTTCACGAACCGCTATGGCTACACCTTC. This encodes CASSFTNRYGYTF.

This clonotype has only a few counts. Being one base from a much bigger clone, this may be a read error. The rearrangement joins TRBV7-2 to TRBJ2-7; tentative D call: TRBD1 (6 bases). The germline V gene encodes CDR1 SGHTA and CDR2 FQGNSA. This CDR3 has 15 amino acids. The CDR3 here is CAGSLGQGRTYEQYF. CDR3 nucleotide sequence: TGTGCCGGCAGCTTAGGTCAGGGGCGCACCTACGAGCAGTACTTC. Drawing the rest from reference TRBV7-2 and TRBJ2-7, the complete variable domain is GAGVSQSPSNKVTEKGKDVELRCDPISGHTALYWYRQSLGQGLEFLIYFQGNSAPDKSGLPSDRFSAERTGGSVSTLTIQRTQQEDSAVYLCAGSLGQGRTYEQYFGPGTRLTVT.

This clonotype appeared once. The rearrangement links TRBV20-1 to TRBJ2-7; D is undetermined. V shed 3 bases and J shed 7 bases, with 16 bases lying between them. The CDR3 runs 13 residues. Germline V gene lookup returns CDR1 DFQATT and CDR2 SNEGSKA (reference sequence). The CDR3 DNA sequence: TGCAGTGCTAGCCGGACCCGTGGTTTGGAGCAGTACTTC. This translates into CSASRTRGLEQYF.

This clonotype was counted only a few times. This rearrangement joins TRBV11-3 to TRBJ2-7, with 15 positions matching TRBD2. Per germline, CDR1 SGHNT and CDR2 YENEEA. The CDR3 length is 16 residues. J was trimmed by 7 bases and V by 5 bases; bases with no gene match: 9. The CDR3 sequence is CASSPGLAGGRNEQYF. DNA of the CDR3: TGTGCCAGCAGCCCGGGACTAGCGGGGGGCCGGAATGAGCAGTACTTC. Filled out from reference TRBV11-3 and TRBJ2-7, the complete variable domain reads EAGVVQSPRYKIIEKKQPVAFWCNPISGHNTLYWYLQNLGQGPELLIRYENEEAVDDSQLPKDRFSAERLKGVDSTLKIQPAELGDSAVYLCASSPGLAGGRNEQYFGPGTRLTVT.

This clonotype appeared many times. V usage is TRBV7-6 and J usage is TRBJ2-6; unclear D gene. Germline V gives CDR1 SGHVS, CDR2 FNYEAQ. The CDR3 runs 17 residues. The V gene lost 1 base and the J gene lost 0 bases, with 10 bases spanning the gap. The CDR3 sequence: CASSLGTVSSGANVLTF. CDR3 nucleotides: TGTGCCAGCAGCTTAGGGACGGTTAGCTCTGGGGCCAACGTCCTGACTTTC. Based on the CDR3 plus reference TRBV7-6 and TRBJ2-6, the full variable domain is GAGVSQSPRYKVTKRGQDVALRCDPISGHVSLYWYRQALGQGPEFLTYFNYEAQQDKSGLPNDRFSAERPEGSISTLTIQRTEQRDSAMYRCASSLGTVSSGANVLTFGAGSRLTVL.

This clonotype was recorded a few times. The chain recombines TRBV5-1 with TRBJ1-2; D call uncertain. Per germline, CDR1 SGHRS and CDR2 YFSETQ. This CDR3 has 14 residues. Trimming left V 0 bases short and J 2 bases short, with 8 bases between. The CDR3 coding sequence is TGCGCCAGCAGCTTGGTGTCGGAGAACTATGGCTACACCTTC. The encoded protein is CASSLVSENYGYTF. The full variable domain, its missing parts supplied by reference TRBV5-1 and TRBJ1-2, is KAGVTQTPRYLIKTRGQQVTLSCSPISGHRSVSWYQQTPGQGLQFLFEYFSETQRNKGNFPGRFSGRQFSNSRSEMNVSTLELGDSALYLCASSLVSENYGYTFGSGTRLTVV.

The chain uses TRBV5-1 and TRBJ2-2; D unclear. Deletions cut 1 base from V and 2 bases from J, with 9 bases between. The CDR3 loop spans 15 amino acids. Germline CDR1 is SGHRS and CDR2 is YFSETQ. The CDR3 here is CASSLRDGNTGELFF. CDR3 DNA: TGCGCCAGCAGCTTGCGAGACGGTAACACCGGGGAGCTGTTTTTT. Full variable domain (remainder filled in from reference TRBV5-1 and TRBJ2-2): KAGVTQTPRYLIKTRGQQVTLSCSPISGHRSVSWYQQTPGQGLQFLFEYFSETQRNKGNFPGRFSGRQFSNSRSEMNVSTLELGDSALYLCASSLRDGNTGELFFGEGSRLTVL.

This clonotype was seen repeatedly, ten times or more. CDR3 sequence reads: CASSVLGGLSNEQFF. CDR3 DNA: TGTGCCAGCAGTGTCCTCGGGGGCCTATCCAATGAGCAGTTCTTC. This chain connects TRBV2 to TRBJ2-1; the D call may be TRBD1 or TRBD2 (6 bases each). Trimming shortened V by 4 bases and J by 6 bases, and 16 bases separated the two germline ends. CDR3 length: 15 residues. Germline lookup yields CDR1 SNHLY and CDR2 FYNNEI.

This sequence joins TRBV12-3 or TRBV12-4 and TRBJ2-1; D is unresolved. The V end was cut by 5 bases, the J end by 6 bases, with 11 bases between. The CDR3 length is 13 residues. This chain's CDR3 is CASSGGQTNEQFF. As DNA, the CDR3 is TGTGCCAGCAGTGGCGGCCAGACCAATGAGCAGTTCTTC.

This chain uses TRBV12-3 or TRBV12-4 with TRBJ1-1, with TRBD1 identical over 11 bases. V dropped 3 bases and J dropped 6; count of bases not matched to a gene: 12. The CDR3 is 17 amino acids. CDR3 in amino acids: CASSLAVGGTGGSEAFF. CDR3 sequence (DNA): TGTGCCAGCAGTTTGGCGGTGGGTGGGACAGGGGGGTCTGAAGCTTTCTTT.

This clonotype was counted ten times or more. The rearrangement joins TRBV5-4 to TRBJ2-6, with 8 bases that match TRBD1. Germline-derived CDR1 and CDR2 are SGHNT and YYREEE (reference sequence). The V segment lost 3 bases and the J segment 0 bases; nucleotides outside the gene matches: 5. The CDR3 is 17 amino acids. As DNA, the CDR3 is TGTGCCAGCAGCTCGAACAGGGGGATCTCTGGGGCCAACGTCCTGACTTTC. Amino acids: CASSSNRGISGANVLTF.

The rearrangement joins TRBV10-3 to TRBJ1-1; D is unresolved. Deletions cut 3 bases from V and 5 bases from J, with 10 bases between. This CDR3 is 13 amino acids long. Germline lookup yields CDR1 ENHRY and CDR2 SYGVKD. CDR3 loop: CAISDPRRTEAFF. Here the CDR3 DNA reads TGTGCCATCAGTGACCCTCGGCGGACTGAAGCTTTCTTT.

This clonotype was seen only a few times. A much larger clone differs from this one at a single base, so this may be a read error. CDR3 region: CASTLGGGQLYNEQYF. CDR3 coding DNA: TGTGCCAGCACCCTTGGCGGGGGGCAGTTGTACAATGAGCAGTACTTC. The rearrangement joins TRBV7-8 to TRBJ2-5, with 8 bases aligning to TRBD2. The CDR3 has 16 amino acids. The trim removed 7 bases at V and 11 bases at J, leaving 21 bases unmatched. CDR1 is SGHVS and CDR2 is FQNEAQ in the germline V gene.

In regard to this clonotype: This may stem from a read error, because a much larger clone lies one nucleotide away. This chain connects TRBV20-1 to TRBJ2-5, with TRBD1 identical over 8 bases. CDR3 size: 15 residues. Trimming at V came to 8 bases and at J to 1 base, leaving 12 bases not matched to a gene. Germline values: CDR1 DFQATT, CDR2 SNEGSKA (reference sequence). The CDR3 loop reads CSTRTRDRFQETQYF. CDR3 bases: TGCAGTACTCGAACCCGGGACAGGTTCCAAGAGACCCAGTACTTC.

This clonotype was observed at least ten times. The chain has TRBV7-2 and TRBJ1-2; 8 nucleotides agree with TRBD1. The CDR3 has 14 residues. From germline, CDR1 is SGHTA and CDR2 FQGNSA. Losses at the gene ends were 2 bases for V and 4 bases for J; bases not matched to a gene: 3. CDR3 sequence (DNA): TGTGCCAGCAGCTTATCGCAGGGGGCCTATGGCTACACCTTC. Encoded protein: CASSLSQGAYGYTF. The variable domain in full, with the rest retrieved from reference TRBV7-2 and TRBJ1-2, is GAGVSQSPSNKVTEKGKDVELRCDPISGHTALYWYRQSLGQGLEFLIYFQGNSAPDKSGLPSDRFSAERTGGSVSTLTIQRTQQEDSAVYLCASSLSQGAYGYTFGSGTRLTVV.

V usage is TRBV5-1 and J usage is TRBJ2-3; tentative D call: TRBD1 (6 bases). Germline V gene lookup returns CDR1 SGHRS and CDR2 YFSETQ. This CDR3 is built from 16 residues. Trimming cost V 3 bases and J 4 bases, with 18 bases left between them. CDR3 residues: CASSSEIQGRADTQYF. In DNA, the CDR3 is TGCGCCAGCAGCTCGGAAATACAGGGCCGCGCAGATACGCAGTATTTT.

In regard to this clonotype: It may be a read error: a sequence one base away is much more abundant. CDR3 sequence (DNA): TGCAGCGTTGGCGGGGAGGCGTACAATGAGCAGTACTTC. Translated, it gives CSVGGEAYNEQYF. The chain links TRBV29-1 to TRBJ2-7, with D perhaps TRBD2 (6 bases). V lost 4 bases, J lost 7 bases, and 17 bases lay in between. Germline assignment: CDR1 SQVTM and CDR2 ANQGSEA. The CDR3 spans 13 residues.

This clonotype was found a few times. This chain uses TRBV6-6 with TRBJ1-5; 7 nucleotides align to TRBD1. Germline trimming cut 2 bases from V and 5 bases from J; bases unmatched to any gene: 3. The CDR3 contains 14 residues. CDR1 is MNHNY and CDR2 is SVGAGI in the germline V gene (reference sequence). The CDR3 DNA is TGTGCCAGCAGTTACCGGACAGGAGATCAGCCCCAGCATTTT. Amino acids: CASSYRTGDQPQHF.